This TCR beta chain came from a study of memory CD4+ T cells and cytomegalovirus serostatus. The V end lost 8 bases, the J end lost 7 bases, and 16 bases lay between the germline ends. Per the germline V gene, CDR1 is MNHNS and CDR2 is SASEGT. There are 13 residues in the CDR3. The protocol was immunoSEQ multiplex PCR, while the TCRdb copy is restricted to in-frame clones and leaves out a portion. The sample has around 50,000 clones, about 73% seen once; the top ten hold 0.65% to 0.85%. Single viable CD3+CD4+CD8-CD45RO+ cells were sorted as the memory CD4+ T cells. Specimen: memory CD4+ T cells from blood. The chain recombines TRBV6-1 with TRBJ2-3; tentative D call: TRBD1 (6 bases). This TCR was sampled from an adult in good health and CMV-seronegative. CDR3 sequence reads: CASQGLAVNTQYF. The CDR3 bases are TGTGCCAGCCAGGGGCTAGCTGTGAATACGCAGTATTTT.